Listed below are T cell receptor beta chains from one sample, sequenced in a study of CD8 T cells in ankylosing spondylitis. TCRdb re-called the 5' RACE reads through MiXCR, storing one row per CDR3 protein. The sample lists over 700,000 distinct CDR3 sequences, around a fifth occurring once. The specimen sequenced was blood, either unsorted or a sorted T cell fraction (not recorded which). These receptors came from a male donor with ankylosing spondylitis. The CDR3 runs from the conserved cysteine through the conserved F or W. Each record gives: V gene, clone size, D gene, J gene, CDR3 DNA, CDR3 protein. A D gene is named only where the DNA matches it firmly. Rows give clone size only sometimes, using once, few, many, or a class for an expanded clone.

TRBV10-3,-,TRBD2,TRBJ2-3,TGTGCCATCAGTGATCTGCGGGAGGGCCGGACAGATACGCAGTATTTT,CAISDLREGRTDTQYF
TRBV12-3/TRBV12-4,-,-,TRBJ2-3,TGTGCCAGCAGTTTGCGGACATCTCTCACAGATACGCAGTATTTT,CASSLRTSLTDTQYF
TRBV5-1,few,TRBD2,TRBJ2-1,TGCGCCAGCAGCTTTGATCCCACTACTAGCGGGGGGGCTGATGAGCAGTTCTTC,CASSFDPTTSGGADEQFF
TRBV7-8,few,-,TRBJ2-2,TGTGCCAGCAGCCCCACCGGGACTCCGAACACCGGGGAGCTGTTTTTT,CASSPTGTPNTGELFF
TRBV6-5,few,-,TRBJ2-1,TGTGCCAGCAAGGGTATCGGGAATGAGCAGTTCTTC,CASKGIGNEQFF
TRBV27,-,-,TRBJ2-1,TGTGCCAGCAGCACACAGGGTTCTGTTGAGCAGTTCTTC,CASSTQGSVEQFF
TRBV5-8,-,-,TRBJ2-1,TGTGCCAGAGCATTCCGGGGGAAGTACAATGAGCAGTTCTTC,CARAFRGKYNEQFF
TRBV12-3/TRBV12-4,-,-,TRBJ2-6,TGTGCCAGCAGTTTGACTTTGCGGGGTTCCTCTGGGGCCAACGTCCTGACTTTC,CASSLTLRGSSGANVLTF
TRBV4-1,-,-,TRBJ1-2,TGCGCCAGCAGCCAAGTTCCCGGGGAGGGCTATGGCTACACCTTC,CASSQVPGEGYGYTF
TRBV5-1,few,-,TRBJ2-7,TGCGCCAGCAGCTTGGAGGGGGGTCTTGGGGACGAGCAGTACTTC,CASSLEGGLGDEQYF
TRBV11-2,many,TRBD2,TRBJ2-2,TGTGCCAGCAGCCCTAGCGGGGGGGTGAGCACCGGGGAGCTGTTTTTT,CASSPSGGVSTGELFF
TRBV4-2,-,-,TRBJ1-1,TGTGCCAGCAGCCCATCCACAGGAGATCTGCGAGCTTTCTTT,CASSPSTGDLRAFF
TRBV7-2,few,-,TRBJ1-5,TGTGCCAGCAGCTTAGCAGCAGGGGTCAATCAGCCCCAGCATTTT,CASSLAAGVNQPQHF
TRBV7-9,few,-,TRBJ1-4,TGTGCCAGCAGCCCCGGCAATGAAAAACTGTTTTTT,CASSPGNEKLFF
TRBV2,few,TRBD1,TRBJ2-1,TGTGCCAGCAGTGTAGCGACAGGGCTATACAATGAGCAGTTCTTC,CASSVATGLYNEQFF
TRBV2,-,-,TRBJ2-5,TGTGCCAGCAGTGAACGGACTCCCGGTGGTGGAGAGACCCAGTACTTC,CASSERTPGGGETQYF
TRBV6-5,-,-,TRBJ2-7,TGTGCCAGCAGTTACGAGGGAGTAGGGTACGAGCAGTACTTC,CASSYEGVGYEQYF
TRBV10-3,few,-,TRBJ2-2,TGTGCCATCAATGGCGGCACCGGGGAGCTGTTTTTT,CAINGGTGELFF
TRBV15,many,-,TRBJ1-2,TGTGCCACCAGCCGGGGAGCAGGCGGGATAAACTATGGCTACACCTTC,CATSRGAGGINYGYTF
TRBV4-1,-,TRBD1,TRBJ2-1,TGCGCCAGCAGCCAATTTGTCGGACAGGGGGACTACAATGAGCAGTTCTTC,CASSQFVGQGDYNEQFF
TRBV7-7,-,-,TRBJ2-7,TGTGCCAGCAGCTTAGGGGAGTTAGGGGACTACGAGCAGTACTTC,CASSLGELGDYEQYF
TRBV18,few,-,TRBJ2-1,TGTGCCAGCTCGTCTCTAGCGCCGAGCTCCTACAATGAGCAGTTCTTC,CASSSLAPSSYNEQFF
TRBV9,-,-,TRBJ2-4,TGTGCCAGCAGCGTAGGATCAGGGGGGGGAAACATTCAGTACTTC,CASSVGSGGGNIQYF
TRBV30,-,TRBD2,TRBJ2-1,TGTGCCTGGAGTGTATCTAGCGGGGGGATCTTTTACAATGAGCAGTTCTTC,CAWSVSSGGIFYNEQFF
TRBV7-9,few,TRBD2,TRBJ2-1,TGTGCCAGCAGCTCAATAGCGGGGGGGCCCCCTGAGCAGTTCTTC,CASSSIAGGPPEQFF
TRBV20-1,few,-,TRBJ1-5,TGCAGTGCTAGAGATTTTGGGGATCAGCCCCAGCATTTT,CSARDFGDQPQHF
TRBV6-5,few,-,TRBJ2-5,TGTGCCAGCAGTAACCGGGGGAGCTGGGAGACCCAGTACTTC,CASSNRGSWETQYF
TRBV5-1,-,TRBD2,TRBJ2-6,TGCGCCAGCAGCTTCTCGGGAGGCCTCTCTGGGGCCAACGTCCTGACTTTC,CASSFSGGLSGANVLTF
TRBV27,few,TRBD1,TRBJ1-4,TGTGCCAGCAGTCCTTATCCAAAGCGACAGGGCCGCTTAACATCAACTAATGAAAAACTGTTTTTT,CASSPYPKRQGRLTSTNEKLFF
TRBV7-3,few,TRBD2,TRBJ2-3,TGTGCCAGCAGCGGAATAAGCGGGAAAGGCACAGATACGCAGTATTTT,CASSGISGKGTDTQYF
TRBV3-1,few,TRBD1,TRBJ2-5,TGTGCCAGCAGCCAAGAAGGGACAGAAGAGACCCAGTACTTC,CASSQEGTEETQYF
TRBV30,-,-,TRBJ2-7,TGTGCCTGGAGGTCAAGCCCTTACGAGCAGTACTTC,CAWRSSPYEQYF
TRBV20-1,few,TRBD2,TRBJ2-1,TGCAGTGCCCCCCCTGGAGGACTAGATAATGAGCAGTTCTTC,CSAPPGGLDNEQFF
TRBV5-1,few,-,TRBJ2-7,TGCGCCAGCGATAACCACAGGGTGAAGGACTCCTACGAGCAGTACTTC,CASDNHRVKDSYEQYF
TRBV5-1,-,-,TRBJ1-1,TGCGCCAGCAGCTTGGCGGACAGCTTTTTGGGCACTGAAGCTTTCTTT,CASSLADSFLGTEAFF
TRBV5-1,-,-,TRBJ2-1,TGCGCCAGCAGCTCCCGTACAGGAAACTACAATGAGCAGTTCTTC,CASSSRTGNYNEQFF
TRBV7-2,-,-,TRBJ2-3,TGTGCCAGCAGCGCCCTTTACACAGATACGCAGTATTTT,CASSALYTDTQYF
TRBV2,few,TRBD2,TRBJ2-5,TGTGCCAGCAGGAAGGGTAGGGCTAGCGGGGGTACACGGTACCAAGAGACCCAGTACTTC,CASRKGRASGGTRYQETQYF
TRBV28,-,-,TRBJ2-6,TGTGCCAGCAGTTTGGCAGGGTTAGACTCTGGGGCCAACGTCCTGACTTTC,CASSLAGLDSGANVLTF
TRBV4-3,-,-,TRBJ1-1,TGCGCCAGCAGCCAACGAGGGGGATCTGAAGCTTTCTTT,CASSQRGGSEAFF
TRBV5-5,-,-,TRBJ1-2,TGTGCCAGCAGCTTGGCAACAGGCTATGGCTACACCTTC,CASSLATGYGYTF
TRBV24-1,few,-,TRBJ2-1,TGTGCCACCAGTGAGCGTCAGGGGAACAATGAGCAGTTCTTC,CATSERQGNNEQFF
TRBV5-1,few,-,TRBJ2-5,TGCGCCAGCAGCTTCGGGGGAGTAGAAGAGACCCAGTACTTC,CASSFGGVEETQYF
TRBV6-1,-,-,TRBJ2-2,TGTGCCAGCAGACCTGCAGATGAACTGGGTGGTGGGGAGCTGTTTTTT,CASRPADELGGGELFF
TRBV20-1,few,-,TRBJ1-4,TGCAGTGCACCTGACAGTAATGAAAAACTGTTTTTT,CSAPDSNEKLFF
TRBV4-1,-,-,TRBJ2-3,TGCGCCAGCAGCCAAGACGAAGTAGCGACAGATACGCAGTATTTT,CASSQDEVATDTQYF
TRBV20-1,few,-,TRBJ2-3,TGCAGTGCCCTAAGGGCGGGGAGCACAGATACGCAGTATTTT,CSALRAGSTDTQYF
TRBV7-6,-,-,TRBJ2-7,TGTGCCAGCAGCCGGGAAGAAACCTACGAGCAGTACTTC,CASSREETYEQYF
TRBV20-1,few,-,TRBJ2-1,TGCAGTGCCATCAGTCGGAGCTCCTACAATGAGCAGTTCTTC,CSAISRSSYNEQFF
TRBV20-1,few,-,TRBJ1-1,TGCAGTGCTAGATCCCGGACGGGGATGAACACTGAAGCTTTCTTT,CSARSRTGMNTEAFF
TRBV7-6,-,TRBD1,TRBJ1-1,TGTGCCAGCAGCGGACGACAGGGCCCGAACACTGAAGCTTTCTTT,CASSGRQGPNTEAFF
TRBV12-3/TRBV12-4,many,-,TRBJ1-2,TGTGCCAGCAGTTCTTATCAGAACTATGGCTACACCTTC,CASSSYQNYGYTF